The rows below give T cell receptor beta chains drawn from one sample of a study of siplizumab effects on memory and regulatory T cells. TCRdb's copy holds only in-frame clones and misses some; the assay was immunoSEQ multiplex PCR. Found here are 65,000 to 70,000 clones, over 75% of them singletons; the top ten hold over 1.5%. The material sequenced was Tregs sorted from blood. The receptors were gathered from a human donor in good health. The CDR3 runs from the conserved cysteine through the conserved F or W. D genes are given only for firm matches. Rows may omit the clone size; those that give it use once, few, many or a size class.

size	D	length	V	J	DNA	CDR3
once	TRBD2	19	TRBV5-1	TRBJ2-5	TGCGCCAGCAGCTTGGGTTCTAGAGGGACTAGCGGGACCCCAGAGACCCAGTACTTC	CASSLGSRGTSGTPETQYF
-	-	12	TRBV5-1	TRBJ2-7	TGCGCCAGCAGTACCGGCGACTACGAGCAGTACTTC	CASSTGDYEQYF
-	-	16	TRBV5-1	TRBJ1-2	TGCGCCAGCAGCTCGAATTCACCGGGATTTTTCTATGGCTACACCTTC	CASSSNSPGFFYGYTF
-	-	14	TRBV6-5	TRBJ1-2	TGTGCCAGCAGTCGGCGGATGGATAACTATGGCTACACCTTC	CASSRRMDNYGYTF
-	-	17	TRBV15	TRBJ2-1	TGTGCCACCAGCAGGGATAGAGGCAGCGGGTTACACAATGAGCAGTTCTTC	CATSRDRGSGLHNEQFF
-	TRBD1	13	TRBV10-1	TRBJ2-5	TGCGCCAGCAGTGGACATCCGGGACAGGCGCAGTACTTC	CASSGHPGQAQYF
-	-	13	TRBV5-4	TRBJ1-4	TGTGCCAGCAGCCTCCGATACAATGAAAAACTGTTTTTT	CASSLRYNEKLFF
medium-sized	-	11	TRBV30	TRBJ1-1	TGTGCCTGGAGTGCACAGGATACGGCTTTCTTT	CAWSAQDTAFF
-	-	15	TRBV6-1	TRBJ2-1	TGTGCCAGCAGTGCCCGACTCTTCCCTGGGGATGAGCAGTTCTTC	CASSARLFPGDEQFF
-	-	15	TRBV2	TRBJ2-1	TGTGCCAGCAGTGAAGAGGGTTTGGAAGCTCACCCATTGTTCTTC	CASSEEGLEAHPLFF
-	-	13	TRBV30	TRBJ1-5	TGTGCCTGGAGCCAAGAAAGAGATCAGCCCCAGCATTTT	CAWSQERDQPQHF
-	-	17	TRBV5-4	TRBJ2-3	TGTGCCAGCAGCAATGGAGGGGCCGGGACTTACACAGATACGCAGTATTTT	CASSNGGAGTYTDTQYF
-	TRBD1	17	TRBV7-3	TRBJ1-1	TGTGCCAGCAGCTTAATTCGCGGCAGGGGGTCTGACACTGAAGCTTTCTTT	CASSLIRGRGSDTEAFF
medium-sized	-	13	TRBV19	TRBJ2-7	TGTGCCAGTAGCCGTAACAGGGACTACGAGCAGTACTTC	CASSRNRDYEQYF
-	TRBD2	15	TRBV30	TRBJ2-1	TGTGCCTGGAGTGGGGGATCTAGCGGGTACAATGAGCAGTTCTTC	CAWSGGSSGYNEQFF
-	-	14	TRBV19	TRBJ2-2	TGTGCCAGTAAGGCTTCACTGAACACCGGGGAGCTGTTTTTT	CASKASLNTGELFF
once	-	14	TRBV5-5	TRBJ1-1	TGTGCCAGCAGCTTCGGGACACTGAACACTGAAGCTTTCTTT	CASSFGTLNTEAFF
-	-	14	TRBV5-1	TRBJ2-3	TGCGCCAGCAGCTTAGGAGAGGACGCAGTTACGCAGTATTTT	CASSLGEDAVTQYF
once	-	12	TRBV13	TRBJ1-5	TGTGCCAGCAGCTTAGTTGGGGGCCCTATGCATTTT	CASSLVGGPMHF
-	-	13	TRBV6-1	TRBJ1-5	TGTGCCAGCAGTGAGGGGCGCAATCAGCCCCAGCATTTT	CASSEGRNQPQHF
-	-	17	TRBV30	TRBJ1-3	TGTGCCTGGAGTGTAGGGTCCGGGAGTGGTTCTGGAAACACCATATATTTT	CAWSVGSGSGSGNTIYF
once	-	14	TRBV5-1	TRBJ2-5	TGCGCCAGCAGCATAGGACACATAGGGGAGACCCAGTACTTC	CASSIGHIGETQYF
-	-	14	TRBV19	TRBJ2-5	TGTGCCAGTAGTATAGTGGGAGAGTGGGAGACCCAGTACTTC	CASSIVGEWETQYF
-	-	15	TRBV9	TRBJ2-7	TGTGCCAGCAGCGGAGGACTGGGCGATTTGTACGAGCAGTACTTC	CASSGGLGDLYEQYF
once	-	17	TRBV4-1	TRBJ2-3	TGCGCCAGCAGCCTATCCCGGGACCTGACGAGCACAGATACGCAGTATTTT	CASSLSRDLTSTDTQYF